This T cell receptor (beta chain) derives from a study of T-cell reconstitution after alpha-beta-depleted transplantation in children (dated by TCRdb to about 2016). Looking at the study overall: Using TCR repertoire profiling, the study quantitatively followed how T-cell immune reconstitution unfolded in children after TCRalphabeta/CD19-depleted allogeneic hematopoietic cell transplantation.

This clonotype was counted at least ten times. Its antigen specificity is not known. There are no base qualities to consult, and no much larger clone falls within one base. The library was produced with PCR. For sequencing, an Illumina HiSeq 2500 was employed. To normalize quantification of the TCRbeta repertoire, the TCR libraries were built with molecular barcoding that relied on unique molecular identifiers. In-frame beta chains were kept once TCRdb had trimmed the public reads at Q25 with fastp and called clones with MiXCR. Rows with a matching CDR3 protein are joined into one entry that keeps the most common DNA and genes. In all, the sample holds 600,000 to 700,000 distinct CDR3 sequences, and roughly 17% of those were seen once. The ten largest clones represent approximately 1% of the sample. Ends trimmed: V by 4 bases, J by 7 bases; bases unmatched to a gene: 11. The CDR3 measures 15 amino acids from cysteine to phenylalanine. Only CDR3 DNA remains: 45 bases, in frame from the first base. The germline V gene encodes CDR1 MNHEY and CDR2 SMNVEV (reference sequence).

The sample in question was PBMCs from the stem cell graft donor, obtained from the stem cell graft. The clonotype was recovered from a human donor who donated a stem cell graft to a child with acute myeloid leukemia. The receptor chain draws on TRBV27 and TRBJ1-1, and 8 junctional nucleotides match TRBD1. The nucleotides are TGTGCCAGCAGTTCAAGGACAGGGAGTATCGGTGAAGCTTTCTTT. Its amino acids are CASSSRTGSIGEAFF.